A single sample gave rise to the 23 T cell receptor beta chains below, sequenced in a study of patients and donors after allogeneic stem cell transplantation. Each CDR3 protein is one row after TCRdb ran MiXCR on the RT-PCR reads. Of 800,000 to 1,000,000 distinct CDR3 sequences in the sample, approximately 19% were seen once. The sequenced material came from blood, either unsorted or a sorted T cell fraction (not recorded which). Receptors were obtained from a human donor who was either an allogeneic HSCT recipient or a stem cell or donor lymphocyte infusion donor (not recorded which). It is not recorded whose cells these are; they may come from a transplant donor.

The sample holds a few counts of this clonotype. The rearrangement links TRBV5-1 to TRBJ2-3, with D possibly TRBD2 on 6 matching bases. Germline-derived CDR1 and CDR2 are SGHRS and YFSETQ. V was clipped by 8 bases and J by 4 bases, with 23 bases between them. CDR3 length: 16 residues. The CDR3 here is CASRAREAVRSDTQYF. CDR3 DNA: TGCGCCAGTAGGGCCAGGGAGGCCGTTCGGTCAGATACGCAGTATTTT.

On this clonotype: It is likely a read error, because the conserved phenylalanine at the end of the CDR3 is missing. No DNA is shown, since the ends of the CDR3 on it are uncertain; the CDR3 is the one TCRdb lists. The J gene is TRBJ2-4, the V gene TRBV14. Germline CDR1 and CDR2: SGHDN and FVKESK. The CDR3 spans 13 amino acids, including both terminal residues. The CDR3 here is CASSQDLRVTQSV.

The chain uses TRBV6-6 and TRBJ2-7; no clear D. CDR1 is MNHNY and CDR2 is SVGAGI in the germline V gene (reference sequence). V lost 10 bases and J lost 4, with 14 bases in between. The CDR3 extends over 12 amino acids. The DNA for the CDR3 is TGTGCCACGGTTCGAAACGAGTACGAGCAGTACTTC. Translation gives CATVRNEYEQYF.

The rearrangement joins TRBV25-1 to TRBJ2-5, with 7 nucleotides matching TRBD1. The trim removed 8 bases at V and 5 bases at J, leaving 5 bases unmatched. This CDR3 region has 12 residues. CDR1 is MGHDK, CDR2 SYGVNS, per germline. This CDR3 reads CASGPGQETQYF. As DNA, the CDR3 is TGTGCCAGCGGACCGGGACAGGAGACCCAGTACTTC.

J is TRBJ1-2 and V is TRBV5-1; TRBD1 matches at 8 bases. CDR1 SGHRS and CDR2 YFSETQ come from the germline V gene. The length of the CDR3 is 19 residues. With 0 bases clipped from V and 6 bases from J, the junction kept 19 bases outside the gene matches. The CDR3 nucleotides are TGCGCCAGCAGCTTGGAGGGTCAGGGGGCCGGAAGGGTTAGAGATGGCTACACCTTC. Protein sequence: CASSLEGQGAGRVRDGYTF.

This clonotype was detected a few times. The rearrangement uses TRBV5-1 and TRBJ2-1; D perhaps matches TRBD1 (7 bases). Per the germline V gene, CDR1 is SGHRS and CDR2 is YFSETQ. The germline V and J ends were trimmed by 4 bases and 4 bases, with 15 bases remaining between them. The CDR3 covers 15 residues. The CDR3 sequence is CASSQGGLSYNEQFF. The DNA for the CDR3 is TGCGCCAGCAGCCAGGGGGGATTATCTTACAATGAGCAGTTCTTC.

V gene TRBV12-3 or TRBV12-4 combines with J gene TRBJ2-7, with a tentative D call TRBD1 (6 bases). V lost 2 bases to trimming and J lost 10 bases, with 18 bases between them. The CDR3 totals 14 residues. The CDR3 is CASSLLGQGSYQYF. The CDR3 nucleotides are TGTGCCAGCAGTTTATTGGGACAAGGGTCCTACCAGTACTTC.

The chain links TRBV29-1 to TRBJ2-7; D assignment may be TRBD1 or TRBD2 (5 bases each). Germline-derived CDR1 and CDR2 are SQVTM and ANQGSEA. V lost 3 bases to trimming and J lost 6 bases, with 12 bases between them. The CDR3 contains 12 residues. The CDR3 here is CSVDGTGGEQYF. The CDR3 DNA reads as TGCAGCGTTGATGGCACAGGAGGCGAGCAGTACTTC.

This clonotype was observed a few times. DNA for the CDR3: TGCAGTGCTCCCGAGGGTTGGGACACTGAAGCTTTCTTT. It specifies CSAPEGWDTEAFF. This chain uses TRBV20-1 with TRBJ1-1; D remains ambiguous. Germline V gene data show CDR1 as DFQATT and CDR2 as SNEGSKA (reference sequence). Deletions cut 5 bases from V and 3 bases from J, with 13 bases between. The length of the CDR3 is 13 residues.

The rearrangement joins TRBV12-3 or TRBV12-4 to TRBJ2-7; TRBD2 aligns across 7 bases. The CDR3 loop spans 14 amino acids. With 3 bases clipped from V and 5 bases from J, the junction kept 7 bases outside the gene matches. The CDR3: CASSLGEGSDEQYF. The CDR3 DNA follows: TGTGCCAGCAGTTTGGGGGAGGGGTCAGACGAGCAGTACTTC.

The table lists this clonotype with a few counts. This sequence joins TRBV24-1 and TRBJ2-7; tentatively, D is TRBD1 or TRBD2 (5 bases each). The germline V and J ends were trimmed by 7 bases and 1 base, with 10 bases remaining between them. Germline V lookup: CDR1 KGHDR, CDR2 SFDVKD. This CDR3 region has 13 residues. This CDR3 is CATSGTASYEQYF. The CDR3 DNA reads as TGTGCCACCAGCGGGACGGCATCCTACGAGCAGTACTTC.

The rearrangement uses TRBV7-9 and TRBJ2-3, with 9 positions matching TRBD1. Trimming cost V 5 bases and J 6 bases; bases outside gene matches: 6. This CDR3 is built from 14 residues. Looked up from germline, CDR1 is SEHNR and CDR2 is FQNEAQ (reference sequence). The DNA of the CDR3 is TGTGCCAGCAGCATCGGACAGGGGATGGATACGCAGTATTTT. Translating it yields CASSIGQGMDTQYF. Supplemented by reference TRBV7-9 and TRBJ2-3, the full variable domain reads DTGVSQNPRHKITKRGQNVTFRCDPISEHNRLYWYRQTLGQGPEFLTYFQNEAQLEKSRLLSDRFSAERPKGSFSTLEIQRTEQGDSAMYLCASSIGQGMDTQYFGPGTRLTVL.

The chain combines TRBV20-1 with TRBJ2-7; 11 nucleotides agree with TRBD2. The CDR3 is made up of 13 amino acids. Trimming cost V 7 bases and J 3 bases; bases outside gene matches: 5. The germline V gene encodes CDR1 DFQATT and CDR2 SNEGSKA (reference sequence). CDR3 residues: CSVIGTSGYEQYF. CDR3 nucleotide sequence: TGCAGTGTTATCGGGACTAGCGGCTACGAGCAGTACTTC.

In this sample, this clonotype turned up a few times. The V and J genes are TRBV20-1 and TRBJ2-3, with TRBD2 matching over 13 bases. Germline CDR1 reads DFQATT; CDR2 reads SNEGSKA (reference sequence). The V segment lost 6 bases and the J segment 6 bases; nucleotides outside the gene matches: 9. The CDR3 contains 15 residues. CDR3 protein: CSARGLAGSRDTQYF. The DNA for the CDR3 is TGCAGTGCGAGGGGACTAGCGGGGAGCCGGGATACGCAGTATTTT.

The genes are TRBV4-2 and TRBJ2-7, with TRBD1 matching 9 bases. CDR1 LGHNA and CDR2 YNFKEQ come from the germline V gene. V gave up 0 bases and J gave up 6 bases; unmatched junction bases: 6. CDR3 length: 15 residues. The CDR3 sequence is CASSQDRTGDGEQYF. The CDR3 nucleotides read TGTGCCAGCAGCCAAGATCGGACAGGGGACGGCGAGCAGTACTTC.

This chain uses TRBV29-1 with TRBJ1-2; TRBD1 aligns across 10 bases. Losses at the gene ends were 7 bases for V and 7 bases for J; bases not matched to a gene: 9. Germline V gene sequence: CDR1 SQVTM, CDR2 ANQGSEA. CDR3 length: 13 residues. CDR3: CSGTDRGVRGYTF. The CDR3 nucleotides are TGCAGCGGGACGGACAGGGGGGTCCGTGGCTACACCTTC.

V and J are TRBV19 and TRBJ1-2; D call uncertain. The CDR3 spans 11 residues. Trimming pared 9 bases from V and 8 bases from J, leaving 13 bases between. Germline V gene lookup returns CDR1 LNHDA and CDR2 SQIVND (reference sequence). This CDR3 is CASTGIGGYTF. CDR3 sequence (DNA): TGTGCCAGCACCGGAATAGGAGGCTACACCTTC.

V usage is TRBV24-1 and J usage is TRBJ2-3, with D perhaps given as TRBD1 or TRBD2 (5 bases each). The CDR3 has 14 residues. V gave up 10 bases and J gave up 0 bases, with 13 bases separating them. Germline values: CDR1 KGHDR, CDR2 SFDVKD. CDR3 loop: CATATGLSTDTQYF. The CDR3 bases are TGTGCCACGGCAACGGGGCTTAGCACAGATACGCAGTATTTT.

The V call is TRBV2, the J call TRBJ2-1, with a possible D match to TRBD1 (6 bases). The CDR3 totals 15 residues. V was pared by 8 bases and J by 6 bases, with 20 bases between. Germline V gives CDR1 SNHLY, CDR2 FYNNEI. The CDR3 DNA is TGTGCCAGCGGGACGGGACACCTTATCCCCAATGAGCAGTTCTTC. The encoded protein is CASGTGHLIPNEQFF.

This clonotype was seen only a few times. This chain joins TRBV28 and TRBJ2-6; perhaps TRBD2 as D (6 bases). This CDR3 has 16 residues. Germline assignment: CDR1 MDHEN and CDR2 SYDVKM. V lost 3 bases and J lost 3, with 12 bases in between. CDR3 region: CASSLEGPGGANVLTF. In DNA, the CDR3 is TGTGCCAGCAGTTTGGAGGGGCCAGGTGGGGCCAACGTCCTGACTTTC. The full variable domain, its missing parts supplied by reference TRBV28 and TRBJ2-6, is DVKVTQSSRYLVKRTGEKVFLECVQDMDHENMFWYRQDPGLGLRLIYFSYDVKMKEKGDIPEGYSVSREKKERFSLILESASTNQTSMYLCASSLEGPGGANVLTFGAGSRLTVL.

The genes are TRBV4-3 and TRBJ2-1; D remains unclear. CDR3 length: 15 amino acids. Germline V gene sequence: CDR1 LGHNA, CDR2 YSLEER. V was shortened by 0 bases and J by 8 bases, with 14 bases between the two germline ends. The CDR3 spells CASSQDRLPPDEQFF. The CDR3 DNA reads TGCGCCAGCAGCCAAGATAGACTCCCCCCGGATGAGCAGTTCTTC.

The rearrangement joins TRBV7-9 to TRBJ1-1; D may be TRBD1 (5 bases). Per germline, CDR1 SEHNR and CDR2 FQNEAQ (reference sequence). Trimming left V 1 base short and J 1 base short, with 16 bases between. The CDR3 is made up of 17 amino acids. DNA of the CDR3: TGTGCCAGCAGCTTAGGTGGGACTCCTAGGGGGAACACTGAAGCTTTCTTT. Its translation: CASSLGGTPRGNTEAFF.

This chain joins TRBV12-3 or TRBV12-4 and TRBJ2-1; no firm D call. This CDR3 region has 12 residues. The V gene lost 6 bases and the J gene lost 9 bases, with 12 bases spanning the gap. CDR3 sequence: CASSSSRSEQFF. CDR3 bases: TGTGCCAGCAGCTCATCTAGAAGTGAGCAGTTCTTC.